The 31 T cell receptor beta chains reported below all come from one sample, sequenced in a study of breast tumors, draining lymph nodes, adjacent tissues. Breast cancer patients provided tissue from their axillary draining lymph nodes. TCRdb processed the multiplex PCR reads anew with MiXCR; each CDR3 protein has one entry. The repertoire holds approximately 100,000 distinct CDR3 sequences, with approximately 21% as singletons. The source material was axillary lymph node tissue. These receptors came from a female donor with breast cancer. Some clones in this sample may be carry-over from other donors' samples.

V usage is TRBV12-3 or TRBV12-4 and J usage is TRBJ1-6; 8 bases are a match to TRBD1. The ends lost 6 bases at V and 8 bases at J; junction bases unmatched: 9. This CDR3 region has 15 residues. CDR3 coding DNA: TGTGCCAGCAGCTTCGGACAGGGAGGAGATTCACCCCTCCACTTT. Protein product: CASSFGQGGDSPLHF.

In this sample, this clonotype turned up many times. The V call is TRBV7-2, the J call TRBJ1-5, with D possibly being TRBD1 (6 bases). The CDR3 sequence is 17 residues long. V lost 2 bases, J lost 3 bases, and 17 bases lay in between. The germline CDR1 and CDR2 sequences are SGHTA and FQGNSA. Here the CDR3 reads CASSLLGGQSVNQPQHF. The CDR3 DNA is TGTGCCAGCAGCTTATTGGGGGGGCAGAGCGTCAATCAGCCCCAGCATTTT.

The gene calls are TRBV6-5 and TRBJ2-3; D may be TRBD1 (6 bases). Germline V gene lookup returns CDR1 MNHEY and CDR2 SVGAGI. The V and J ends lost 2 bases and 4 bases respectively, with 34 bases between them. CDR3 length: 22 residues. The CDR3: CASSYRLGGPEEAGVFSDTQYF. CDR3 in DNA: TGTGCCAGCAGTTACCGCCTTGGGGGCCCAGAGGAAGCAGGAGTTTTTTCAGATACGCAGTATTTT.

This clonotype was detected ten times or more. The rearrangement links TRBV7-8 to TRBJ1-5; 7 bases line up with TRBD1. This CDR3 region has 13 residues. J lost 9 bases, V lost 8 bases, and 10 bases had no gene match. Germline loops: CDR1 SGHVS, CDR2 FQNEAQ. The CDR3 reads CASGRGSGGPQHF. CDR3 sequence (DNA): TGTGCCAGCGGGCGCGGTTCAGGGGGGCCCCAGCATTTT.

The V and J genes are TRBV11-2 and TRBJ2-1; 8 positions agree with TRBD2. From germline, CDR1 is SGHAT and CDR2 FQNNGV. The CDR3 extends over 16 amino acids. Trimming removed 4 bases from V and 6 bases from J; junction bases left unmatched: 11. DNA of the CDR3: TGTGCCAGCAGCTGGGCCGGGAGGGAGGGGGTCAATGAGCAGTTCTTC. Translated, it gives CASSWAGREGVNEQFF.

This clonotype has just a few counts. The rearrangement uses TRBV25-1 and TRBJ2-1; 13 bases align to TRBD2. CDR1 is MGHDK, CDR2 SYGVNS, per germline. CDR3 size: 15 residues. Germline trimming cut 5 bases from V and 12 bases from J; bases unmatched to any gene: 10. Here the CDR3 DNA reads TGTGCCAGCAGTTTCGGGACTAGCGGGATTTCGGGGCAGTTCTTC. As protein: CASSFGTSGISGQFF.

This clonotype occurred many times. The V and J genes are TRBV2 and TRBJ2-5; 9 bases fit TRBD2. CDR1 and CDR2 (germline): SNHLY, FYNNEI. The ends lost 3 bases at V and 5 bases at J; junction bases unmatched: 7. The CDR3 has 15 residues. CDR3 in amino acids: CASSDRRGGLETQYF. Written as DNA, the CDR3 is TGTGCCAGCAGTGACCGGCGGGGGGGTTTGGAGACCCAGTACTTC.

Here the CDR3 DNA reads TGTGCCAGCAGCTTAACCCTGACCAATTCACCCCTCCACTTT. Translation: CASSLTLTNSPLHF. V gene TRBV7-2 combines with J gene TRBJ1-6; D gene ambiguous. Trimming pared 2 bases from V and 7 bases from J, leaving 9 bases between. Germline CDR1 is SGHTA and CDR2 is FQGNSA. There are 14 residues in the CDR3.

This clonotype has a count of ten or more. V and J are TRBV27 and TRBJ1-2, with unresolved D. The CDR3 is 16 residues long. From germline, CDR1 is MNHEY and CDR2 SMNVEV (reference sequence). The V end lost 2 bases, the J end lost 0 bases, and 13 bases lay between the germline ends. This CDR3 is CASSLGYGYTNYGYTF. CDR3 in DNA: TGTGCCAGCAGTTTAGGTTATGGCTACACTAACTATGGCTACACCTTC.

This clonotype was found many times. The chain couples TRBV15 to TRBJ1-2, with a tentative D call TRBD1 (5 bases). This CDR3 has 16 residues. CDR1 and CDR2 (germline): LNHNV, YYDKDF (reference sequence). V was trimmed by 5 bases and J by 4 bases, leaving 20 bases between them. In DNA form, the CDR3 reads TGTGCCACCAGCGAATCGGGGACGGAAATACCCTATGGCTACACCTTC. This codes for CATSESGTEIPYGYTF. Full variable domain (missing parts from reference TRBV15 and TRBJ1-2): DAMVIQNPRYQVTQFGKPVTLSCSQTLNHNVMYWYQQKSSQAPKLLFHYYDKDFNNEADTPDNFQSRRPNTSFCFLDIRSPGLGDTAMYLCATSESGTEIPYGYTFGSGTRLTVV.

This clonotype has a handful of counts. The chain uses TRBV20-1 and TRBJ1-5, with TRBD1 identical over 10 bases. J was trimmed by 6 bases and V by 5 bases; bases with no gene match: 10. This CDR3 region has 15 residues. Germline CDR1 reads DFQATT; CDR2 reads SNEGSKA (reference sequence). CDR3 sequence: CSAWGQGILGQPQHF. The CDR3 DNA is TGCAGTGCTTGGGGACAGGGGATTCTTGGTCAGCCCCAGCATTTT.

This clonotype was seen ten or more times. The chain carries TRBV19 and TRBJ2-1; TRBD1 or TRBD2 may be the D gene (6 bases each). This CDR3 region has 16 residues. Germline V gene lookup returns CDR1 LNHDA and CDR2 SQIVND (reference sequence). V was trimmed by 5 bases and J by 4 bases, leaving 18 bases between them. The CDR3 nucleotides are TGTGCCAGTAGTTATATCCGGGGGCGCCAATACAATGAGCAGTTCTTC. Protein product: CASSYIRGRQYNEQFF.

This clonotype appeared many times. The rearrangement uses TRBV11-2 and TRBJ2-5; D might be TRBD1 (5 bases). The CDR3 is 14 residues long. Germline V gene sequence: CDR1 SGHAT, CDR2 FQNNGV. The germline V and J ends were trimmed by 1 base and 2 bases, with 8 bases remaining between them. The DNA for the CDR3 is TGTGCCAGCAGCTTAGTGACAGTACAAGAGACCCAGTACTTC. It encodes CASSLVTVQETQYF.

The table lists this clonotype with many counts. The chain carries TRBV7-9 and TRBJ1-5; D ambiguous. The CDR3 has 14 amino acids. V dropped 1 base and J dropped 5 bases, with 9 bases sitting between them. The germline V gene has CDR1 SEHNR and CDR2 FQNEAQ (reference sequence). CDR3 in DNA: TGTGCCAGCAGCTTAGACGGCAACCATCAGCCCCAGCATTTT. Its translation: CASSLDGNHQPQHF. The whole variable domain, filled in from reference TRBV7-9 and TRBJ1-5, reads DTGVSQNPRHKITKRGQNVTFRCDPISEHNRLYWYRQTLGQGPEFLTYFQNEAQLEKSRLLSDRFSAERPKGSFSTLEIQRTEQGDSAMYLCASSLDGNHQPQHFGDGTRLSIL.

The count of this clonotype is one. A much larger clonotype is one base distant, so this may be a read error. The chain uses TRBV30 and TRBJ1-5, with D possibly matching TRBD1 (5 bases). The V gene's germline CDR1 is GTSNPN and CDR2 SVGIG (reference sequence). CDR3 size: 12 residues. CDR3 nucleotides: TGTGCCTGGGACAGACAGAATCAGTCCCAGCATTTT. Translated: CAWDRQNQSQHF.

This clonotype has at least ten counts. The V gene is TRBV29-1, the J gene TRBJ2-7; TRBD1 is a possible D gene (6 bases). Germline V gene data show CDR1 as SQVTM and CDR2 as ANQGSEA. V was trimmed by 1 base and J by 4 bases, leaving 17 bases between them. CDR3 length equals 15 residues. The CDR3 nucleotides are TGCAGCGTTGAAGGGGGGCAGGGTAAAGTTTACGAGCAGTACTTC. It translates to CSVEGGQGKVYEQYF.

This clonotype has at least ten counts. This chain uses TRBV9 with TRBJ1-2; 7 bases line up with TRBD1. Germline CDR1 is SGDLS and CDR2 is YYNGEE. V trimming: 0 bases; J trimming: 7 bases; junction bases outside the gene matches: 3. The CDR3 totals 13 residues. CDR3 in amino acids: CASSVEGGVGYTF. CDR3 nucleotide sequence: TGTGCCAGCAGCGTAGAAGGGGGCGTTGGCTACACCTTC.

The V gene is TRBV6-5, the J gene TRBJ2-1; no definite D call. Germline V gene data show CDR1 as MNHEY and CDR2 as SVGAGI. This CDR3 is 15 amino acids long. V gave up 6 bases and J gave up 0 bases, with 12 bases separating them. The CDR3 DNA sequence: TGTGCCAGCAGATCCGGTTCAAGCTCCTACAATGAGCAGTTCTTC. Translated, it gives CASRSGSSSYNEQFF.

This clonotype was seen at least ten times. This chain joins TRBV5-1 and TRBJ2-7, with TRBD1 matching 8 bases. The CDR3 contains 15 residues. Germline values: CDR1 SGHRS, CDR2 YFSETQ. The ends lost 1 base at V and 9 bases at J; junction bases unmatched: 12. CDR3 sequence: CASSLYGDRFVVQYF. The CDR3 DNA reads as TGCGCCAGCAGCTTGTACGGGGACAGGTTTGTAGTGCAGTACTTC.

A remark on this clonotype: A much larger clone differs by one base, so this may be a read error. The J gene is TRBJ2-2, the V gene TRBV7-2; D not resolved. V was cut by 3 bases and J by 6 bases, with 11 bases left in between. The length of the CDR3 is 14 residues. Per the germline V gene, CDR1 is SGHTA and CDR2 is FQGNSA. CDR3 sequence (DNA): TGTGCCAGCAGCTTGAGGCCGTACGCCGGGGAGCTGTTTTTT. Translation: CASSLRPYAGELFF.

This clonotype was seen repeatedly, ten times or more. This chain joins TRBV20-1 and TRBJ2-3, with D hard to call. CDR1 is DFQATT, CDR2 SNEGSKA, per germline (reference sequence). The CDR3 has 10 amino acids. Deletions cut 5 bases from V and 5 bases from J, with 5 bases between. The CDR3 sequence: CSAFLDTQYF. In DNA form, the CDR3 reads TGCAGTGCTTTTTTAGATACGCAGTATTTT.

Concerning this clonotype: This could be a read error, since a much larger clone is one nucleotide away. The rearrangement links TRBV5-1 to TRBJ2-3, with TRBD2 matching 7 bases. The CDR3 sequence is 16 residues long. CDR1 and CDR2 from the germline V gene are SGHRS and YFSETQ. With 0 bases clipped from V and 8 bases from J, the junction kept 12 bases outside the gene matches. CDR3 sequence: CASSLERGSQRSTQYF. DNA for the CDR3: TGCGCCAGCAGCTTGGAGCGGGGCAGCCAGCGGAGTACGCAGTATTTT.

This clonotype was recorded a few times. The gene calls are TRBV3-1 and TRBJ2-5; D is ambiguous. The CDR3 runs 16 residues. Trimming took off 6 bases at V and 0 bases at J, with 17 bases between the two ends. Germline lookup yields CDR1 LGHDT and CDR2 YNNKEL (reference sequence). CDR3 loop: CASSHVSRLYQETQYF. The CDR3 DNA follows: TGTGCCAGCAGTCATGTCTCCAGACTCTACCAAGAGACCCAGTACTTC.

In this sample, this clonotype turned up many times. J is TRBJ2-3 and V is TRBV29-1, with 11 bases that match TRBD2. This CDR3 spans 16 amino acids. Looked up from germline, CDR1 is SQVTM and CDR2 is ANQGSEA. After removal of 3 bases from V and 0 bases from J, the junction contained 5 bases not matched to a gene. The chain's CDR3 is CSVDGLAGSSTDTQYF. CDR3 nucleotide sequence: TGCAGCGTTGACGGACTAGCGGGTTCTAGCACAGATACGCAGTATTTT.

This clonotype has ten or more counts. The V call is TRBV6-1, the J call TRBJ1-3, with no clear D. CDR1 MNHNS and CDR2 SASEGT come from the germline V gene. The CDR3 totals 14 residues. V was pared by 3 bases and J by 5 bases, with 11 bases between. CDR3 sequence: CASSEVGRRNTIYF. In nucleotides, the CDR3 is TGTGCCAGCAGTGAGGTCGGGAGGCGAAACACCATATATTTT.

This clonotype occurred many times. This rearrangement joins TRBV7-8 to TRBJ2-5, with D possibly being TRBD2 (5 bases). The CDR3 loop spans 13 amino acids. V was cut by 4 bases and J by 5 bases, with 11 bases left in between. Germline lookup yields CDR1 SGHVS and CDR2 FQNEAQ. CDR3 sequence: CASSSAAHETQYF. CDR3 nucleotides: TGTGCCAGCAGCTCAGCGGCGCATGAGACCCAGTACTTC.

As regards this clonotype: This may be a read error, as it is one base from a much larger clone. V and J are TRBV11-1 and TRBJ2-5; D remains unclear. CDR3 length: 12 residues. Germline lookup yields CDR1 SGHAT and CDR2 FQDESV (reference sequence). Trimming removed 7 bases from V and 9 bases from J, with 15 bases in between. The CDR3 sequence: CASNFSGLPQYF. CDR3 DNA sequence: TGTGCCAGCAACTTCTCCGGGTTGCCCCAGTACTTC.

This clonotype was counted once. One end of the junction does not line up with germline, which may come from a read error. V and J are TRBV29-1 and TRBJ2-7, with a weak D call TRBD1 (5 bases). The CDR3 consists of 13 residues. Germline lookup yields CDR1 SQVTM and CDR2 ANQGSEA. CDR3 protein: CSVETEYSYEQYF. In DNA, the CDR3 is TGCAGCGTGGAGACAGAGTACTCCTACGAGCAATACTTC.

This clonotype was picked up a small number of times. The chain carries TRBV30 and TRBJ2-3; a possible D gene is TRBD1 (5 bases). Germline lookup yields CDR1 GTSNPN and CDR2 SVGIG (reference sequence). Deletions cut 4 bases from V and 1 base from J, with 12 bases between. The CDR3 loop spans 14 amino acids. DNA of the CDR3: TGTGCCTGGAAACGCTTAGGGGGCACAGATACGCAGTATTTT. Protein product: CAWKRLGGTDTQYF.

This clonotype occurred many times. V is TRBV5-1 and J is TRBJ2-7, with 16 bases matching TRBD2. Germline CDR1 and CDR2: SGHRS and YFSETQ. V was clipped by 4 bases and J by 5 bases; unmatched bases: 6. This CDR3 region has 16 residues. CDR3 region: CASSTGLAGGHDEQYF. The DNA for the CDR3 is TGCGCCAGCAGCACGGGACTAGCGGGGGGGCATGACGAGCAGTACTTC.

This clonotype occurred many times. The chain carries TRBV5-8 and TRBJ1-6, with D perhaps matching TRBD1 (6 bases). This CDR3 contains 14 residues. Germline values: CDR1 SGHTS, CDR2 YDEGEE. V was clipped by 4 bases and J by 10 bases, with 15 bases between them. CDR3 sequence: CASSRTSRGSPLHF. The CDR3 DNA follows: TGTGCCAGCAGCCGAACATCCAGGGGATCACCCCTCCACTTT. Complete variable domain (other parts from reference TRBV5-8 and TRBJ1-6): EAGVTQSPTHLIKTRGQQATLRCSPISGHTSVYWYQQALGLGLQFLLWYDEGEERNRGNFPPRFSGRQFPNYSSELNVNALELEDSALYLCASSRTSRGSPLHFGNGTRLTVT.